This TCR beta chain emerged from a study of T cells in Graves' hyperthyroidism and ophthalmopathy. CDR1 is SGHAT, CDR2 FQDESV, per germline (reference sequence). This CDR3 is 13 amino acids long. V trimming: 8 bases; J trimming: 9 bases; junction bases outside the gene matches: 7. The investigators amplified TCR beta CDR3 regions from RNA transcripts. Initially, a first-round RT-PCR of the TCR CDR3 employed the HTBI primer set. TCRdb passed the multiplex PCR reads through MiXCR, listing each CDR3 protein once. The sample yields around 350,000 distinct CDR3 sequences, approximately 19% seen once. In this sample, this clonotype turned up many times.

This receptor was identified in a woman younger than 30 with Graves' hyperthyroidism. The chain employs TRBV11-1 and TRBJ2-4; 10 nucleotides agree with TRBD1. Sequencing used blood. CDR3 DNA: TGTGCCAGCCGGGACAGGGGATTCGGCATTCAGTACTTC. This sequence encodes CASRDRGFGIQYF.